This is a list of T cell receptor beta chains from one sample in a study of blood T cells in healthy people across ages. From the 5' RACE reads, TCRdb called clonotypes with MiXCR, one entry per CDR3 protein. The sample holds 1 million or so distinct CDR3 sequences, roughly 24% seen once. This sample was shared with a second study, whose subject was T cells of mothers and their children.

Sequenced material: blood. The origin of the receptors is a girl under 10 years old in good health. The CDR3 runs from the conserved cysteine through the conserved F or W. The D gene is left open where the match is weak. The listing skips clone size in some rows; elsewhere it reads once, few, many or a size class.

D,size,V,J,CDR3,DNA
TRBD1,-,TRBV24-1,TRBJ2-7,CATSDPGTAYEQYF,TGTGCCACCAGTGACCCTGGGACAGCCTACGAGCAGTACTTC
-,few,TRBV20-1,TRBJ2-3,CSASESTDTQYF,TGCAGTGCTAGCGAATCAACAGATACGCAGTATTTT
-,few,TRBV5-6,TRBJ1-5,CASSFLSGEPQHF,TGTGCCAGCAGCTTTTTGTCAGGGGAGCCCCAGCATTTT
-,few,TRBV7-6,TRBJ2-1,CASSLHEGNEQFF,TGTGCCAGCAGCTTACACGAGGGGAATGAGCAGTTCTTC
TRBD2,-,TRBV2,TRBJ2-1,CASSGVVAGTSSYNEQFF,TGTGCCAGCAGTGGGGTGGTAGCGGGTACGAGCTCCTACAATGAGCAGTTCTTC
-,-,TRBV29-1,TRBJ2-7,CSVERDGTYEQYF,TGCAGCGTTGAACGGGACGGCACCTACGAGCAGTACTTC
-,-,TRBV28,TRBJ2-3,CASSRSGTTQYF,TGTGCCAGCAGTAGATCCGGGACAACGCAGTATTTT
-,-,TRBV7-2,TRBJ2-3,CASRWTTDTQYF,TGTGCCAGCAGGTGGACCACGGATACGCAGTATTTT
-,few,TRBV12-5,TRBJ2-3,CASGSLISTDTQYF,TGTGCTAGTGGTTCCCTGATTAGCACAGATACGCAGTATTTT
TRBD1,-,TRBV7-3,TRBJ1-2,CASSSRPGQGAGYTF,TGTGCCAGCAGCTCCCGGCCGGGACAGGGGGCTGGCTACACCTTC
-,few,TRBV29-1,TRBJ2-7,CSVADRLQAYEQYF,TGCAGCGTTGCCGACCGGTTGCAGGCCTACGAGCAGTACTTC
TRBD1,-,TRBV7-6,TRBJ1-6,CASSLVPGQGNSPLHF,TGTGCCAGCAGCTTAGTGCCGGGACAGGGGAATTCACCCCTCCACTTT
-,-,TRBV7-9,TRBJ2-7,CASSLSGQGHEQYF,TGTGCCAGCAGCTTAAGTGGGCAGGGCCACGAGCAGTACTTC
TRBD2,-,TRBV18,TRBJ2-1,CASSPGSGGSSYNEQFF,TGTGCCAGCTCACCGGGAAGCGGGGGTAGCTCCTACAATGAGCAGTTCTTC
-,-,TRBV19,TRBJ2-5,CASSIEASVETQYF,TGTGCCAGTAGTATAGAGGCAAGTGTAGAGACCCAGTACTTC
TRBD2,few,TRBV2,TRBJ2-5,CASSVGSGASQETQYF,TGTGCCAGCAGTGTTGGTAGCGGGGCGTCCCAAGAGACCCAGTACTTC
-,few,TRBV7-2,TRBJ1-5,CASSDTGGGNQPQHF,TGTGCCAGCAGCGACACGGGAGGGGGGAATCAGCCCCAGCATTTT
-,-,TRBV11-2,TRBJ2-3,CASSLRGIVTDTQYF,TGTGCCAGCAGCTTGAGAGGGATCGTGACAGATACGCAGTATTTT
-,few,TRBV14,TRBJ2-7,CASSRVPGIYEQYF,TGTGCCAGCAGCCGGGTACCGGGGATCTACGAGCAGTACTTC
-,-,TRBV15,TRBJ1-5,CATSRDGVQPQHF,TGTGCCACCAGCAGAGATGGGGTTCAGCCCCAGCATTTT
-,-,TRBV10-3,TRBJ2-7,CAISEPLGNSYEQYF,TGTGCCATCAGTGAGCCATTGGGGAACTCCTACGAGCAGTACTTC
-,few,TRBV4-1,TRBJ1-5,CASSQDMVISNQPQHF,TGCGCCAGCAGCCAAGATATGGTGATTAGCAATCAGCCCCAGCATTTT
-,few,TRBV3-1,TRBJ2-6,CASSLLQGFGGANVLTF,TGTGCCAGCAGCCTTTTACAGGGCTTTGGCGGGGCCAACGTCCTGACTTTC
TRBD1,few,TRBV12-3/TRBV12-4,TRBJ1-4,CASSFGTGDKLFF,TGTGCCAGCAGTTTCGGGACAGGGGATAAACTGTTTTTT
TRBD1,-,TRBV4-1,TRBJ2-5,CASSQYTGTGLQETQYF,TGCGCCAGCAGCCAGTATACCGGGACAGGACTTCAAGAGACCCAGTACTTC
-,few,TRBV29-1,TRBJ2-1,CSAGVGVHEQFF,TGCAGCGCTGGGGTGGGGGTCCATGAGCAGTTCTTC
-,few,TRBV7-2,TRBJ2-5,CASSLATGFQSETQYF,TGTGCCAGCAGCTTAGCAACGGGTTTTCAAAGTGAGACCCAGTACTTC
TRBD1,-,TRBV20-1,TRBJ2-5,CSAETGQGKETQYF,TGCAGTGCCGAGACGGGACAGGGGAAAGAGACCCAGTACTTC
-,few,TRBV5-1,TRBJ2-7,CASSSDSFSYEQYF,TGCGCCAGCAGCTCGGACAGTTTCTCCTACGAGCAGTACTTC
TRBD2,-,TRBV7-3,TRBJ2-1,CASSLGVSGGNEQFF,TGTGCCAGCAGCTTGGGGGTTAGCGGGGGAAATGAGCAGTTCTTC
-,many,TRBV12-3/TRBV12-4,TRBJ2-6,CASSTQPGSGANVLTF,TGTGCCAGCAGTACGCAACCGGGCTCTGGGGCCAACGTCCTGACTTTC
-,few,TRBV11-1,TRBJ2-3,CASSLAEGGYSTDTQYF,TGTGCCAGCAGCTTAGCGGAAGGCGGATATAGCACAGATACGCAGTATTTT
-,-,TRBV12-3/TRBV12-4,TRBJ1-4,CASSRGPLNEKLFF,TGTGCCAGCAGTCGCGGGCCCCTAAATGAAAAACTGTTTTTT
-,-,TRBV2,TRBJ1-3,CASKGGGSSGNTIYF,TGTGCCAGCAAAGGAGGAGGGAGCTCTGGAAACACCATATATTTT
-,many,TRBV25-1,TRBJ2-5,CASSDVRETQYF,TGTGCCAGCAGTGACGTGAGAGAGACCCAGTACTTC
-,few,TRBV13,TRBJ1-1,CASSLPWLDNTEAFF,TGTGCCAGCAGCTTACCTTGGTTGGACAACACTGAAGCTTTCTTT
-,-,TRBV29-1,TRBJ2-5,CSVVEGSTETQYF,TGCAGCGTTGTCGAGGGGTCTACGGAGACCCAGTACTTC
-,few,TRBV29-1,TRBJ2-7,CSVEVPGSSNEQYF,TGCAGCGTTGAAGTGCCAGGTAGCTCCAACGAGCAGTACTTC